This T cell receptor beta chain was retrieved from a study of blood T cell repertoires in COVID-19. About the study: The study drew acute and convalescent COVID-19 samples from the United States, Italy and Spain.

The assay was immunoSEQ multiplex PCR, and TCRdb's table has in-frame clones only and misses some. The sample carries 55,000 to 75,000 clones, 85% to 90% recorded once. The CDR3 totals 15 residues. The ends were cut back, 2 bases at V and 8 bases at J, with 18 bases in the middle. Germline CDR1 and CDR2: MGHRA and YSYEKL. The J gene is TRBJ1-2, the V gene TRBV4-1, with D hard to call. The sample was peripheral blood. The TCR was taken from a man between 60 and 75 years old with acute or convalescent COVID-19. CDR3 sequence (DNA): TGCGCCAGCAGCCAATTTTCCGGGAACCTGCGGGGCTACACCTTC. Its protein product is CASSQFSGNLRGYTF.